This T cell receptor (beta chain) appears in the sequencing data of a study of T cell repertoires in cytomegalovirus infection. The study's findings and limits: It was HLA-C-restricted CMV-specific TCR beta clonotypes that dominated the response ex vivo. There were carriers of CMV plus the relevant HLA, and cumulative public TCR beta family frequency identified them.

Comment on this clonotype: Its antigen remains unknown.

CDR3 length equals 13 residues. Germline lookup yields CDR1 LGHNA and CDR2 YSLEER. V gave up 0 bases and J gave up 2 bases, with 2 bases separating them. Each CDR3 protein is one row after TCRdb ran MiXCR on the reads. The sample lists 90,000 to 130,000 distinct CDR3 sequences, 10% occurring once. The rearrangement links TRBV4-3 to TRBJ1-5; the D is unclear. Sample: PBMCs, sequenced either directly or after in vitro stimulation (not recorded which). The clonotype originates from a human donor in good health (CMV status not recorded). Some clones in this sample may be carry-over from other donors' samples. CDR3 sequence (DNA): TGCGCCAGCAGCCAAGATGGCAATCAGCCCCAGCATTTT. Its protein product is CASSQDGNQPQHF.